The 18 T cell receptor beta chains listed next were all sequenced from one sample in a study of T cells after yellow fever vaccination. TCRdb re-analysed the 5' RACE reads in MiXCR, keeping a single row per CDR3 protein. This sample has 300,000 to 400,000 distinct CDR3 sequences; approximately 6% occur once, and the top ten carry over 14%. This material consisted of PBMCs, taken 5 days after the yellow fever booster vaccination. The receptors originated from a man in his thirties or forties who received the YFV17D yellow fever vaccine.

The chain couples TRBV6-2 or TRBV6-3 to TRBJ2-1, with D possibly matching TRBD1 (6 bases). The CDR3 runs to 14 residues. Trimming took 1 base from V and 5 from J, leaving 9 bases between them. Germline-derived CDR1 and CDR2 are MNHEY and SVGEGT. CDR3 protein: CASSYWSGDNEQFF. CDR3 DNA: TGTGCCAGCAGTTACTGGTCAGGGGACAATGAGCAGTTCTTC.

This clonotype occurred a few times. The chain recombines TRBV6-1 with TRBJ1-1; the D is unclear. Germline CDR1 reads MNHNS; CDR2 reads SASEGT. The ends were cut back, 5 bases at V and 0 bases at J, with 22 bases in the middle. The CDR3 consists of 18 residues. For the CDR3, the DNA is TGTGCCAGCAGTCTCCGCGTCCCTCCCTCACTAGTGAACACTGAAGCTTTCTTT. It translates to CASSLRVPPSLVNTEAFF.

The chain is built from TRBV19 and TRBJ2-7; maybe TRBD1 (6 bases). V gave up 3 bases and J gave up 2 bases, with 20 bases separating them. Germline CDR1 and CDR2: LNHDA and SQIVND (reference sequence). There are 17 residues in the CDR3. DNA of the CDR3: TGTGCCAGTAGTATGAAGTATGGTGGACAGCTGGCCTACGAGCAGTACTTC. Translating gives CASSMKYGGQLAYEQYF.

The V and J genes are TRBV7-6 and TRBJ2-1; D perhaps matches TRBD2 (6 bases). Germline V gene sequence: CDR1 SGHVS, CDR2 FNYEAQ. This CDR3 has 13 amino acids. V shed 1 base and J shed 9 bases, with 10 bases lying between them. In nucleotides, the CDR3 is TGTGCCAGCAGCTTAGTGGAGGGAGGTGAGCAGTTCTTC. Translating it yields CASSLVEGGEQFF. Supplemented by reference TRBV7-6 and TRBJ2-1, the full variable domain reads GAGVSQSPRYKVTKRGQDVALRCDPISGHVSLYWYRQALGQGPEFLTYFNYEAQQDKSGLPNDRFSAERPEGSISTLTIQRTEQRDSAMYRCASSLVEGGEQFFGPGTRLTVL.

The sample holds many counts of this clonotype. The rearrangement uses TRBV5-4 and TRBJ1-6; no clear D. In germline, CDR1 is SGHNT, CDR2 YYREEE (reference sequence). This CDR3 is 15 amino acids long. V was cut by 1 base and J by 7 bases, with 12 bases left in between. The chain's CDR3 is CASSLLQPENSPLHF. Written as DNA, the CDR3 is TGTGCCAGCAGCTTGCTGCAGCCGGAAAATTCACCCCTCCACTTT.

Many counts were recorded for this clonotype. The rearrangement joins TRBV5-6 to TRBJ2-7, with D hard to call. The CDR3 has 12 amino acids. V was clipped by 4 bases and J by 0 bases, with 5 bases between them. Germline values: CDR1 SGHDT, CDR2 YYEEEE. The CDR3 nucleotides read TGTGCCAGCAGCGTAAGCTCCTACGAGCAGTACTTC. Protein sequence: CASSVSSYEQYF.

The chain has TRBV6-1 and TRBJ2-7; the D gene could be TRBD1 or TRBD2 (5 bases each). The germline V gene has CDR1 MNHNS and CDR2 SASEGT. V lost 5 bases, J lost 2 bases, and 19 bases lay in between. The CDR3 is made up of 16 amino acids. CDR3 nucleotide sequence: TGTGCCAGCAGTCCCACCTGGGGAGCGGACACCTACGAGCAGTACTTC. It yields the protein CASSPTWGADTYEQYF.

The chain combines TRBV20-1 with TRBJ2-2, with D unclear. Germline V lookup: CDR1 DFQATT, CDR2 SNEGSKA (reference sequence). The ends were cut back, 0 bases at V and 3 bases at J, with 8 bases in the middle. The CDR3 runs 14 residues. DNA for the CDR3: TGCAGTGCTAGAGATCCTGTCGACACCGGGGAGCTGTTTTTT. Its translation: CSARDPVDTGELFF.

The rearrangement links TRBV12-3 or TRBV12-4 to TRBJ2-7; 12 nucleotides line up with TRBD2. The CDR3 contains 15 residues. V gave up 5 bases and J gave up 5 bases; unmatched junction bases: 7. The CDR3 here is CASSRRLAGDHEQYF. The CDR3 DNA is TGTGCCAGCAGTCGTCGACTAGCGGGAGACCACGAGCAGTACTTC.

This clonotype has more than one count but fewer than ten. The chain has TRBV7-3 and TRBJ2-3; the match to TRBD1 covers 10 bases. Germline-derived CDR1 and CDR2 are SGHTA and FQGTGA. This CDR3 spans 17 amino acids. J gave up 4 bases and V 5 bases, and 12 bases lay outside the gene matches. The CDR3 bases are TGTGCCAGCAGCGTCGACAGGGGGCCAGTTGGCGCAGATACGCAGTATTTT. Its protein product is CASSVDRGPVGADTQYF.

This clonotype showed up many times. Written as DNA, the CDR3 is TGCAGTCTAGTTATTCGGGCGAACACTGAAGCTTTCTTT. Protein product: CSLVIRANTEAFF. The genes are TRBV20-1 and TRBJ1-1; D is uncertain. Germline V gives CDR1 DFQATT, CDR2 SNEGSKA (reference sequence). V lost 8 bases and J 1 base, leaving 14 bases between the germline ends. The CDR3 runs to 13 residues.

V gene TRBV2 combines with J gene TRBJ2-1; TRBD2 aligns across 8 bases. This CDR3 has 14 amino acids. With V trimmed by 10 bases and J by 9 bases, 14 bases remained unmatched. Germline CDR1 SNHLY, CDR2 FYNNEI. CDR3 in amino acids: CATQVGSGIGEQFF. CDR3 DNA: TGTGCCACACAGGTGGGTAGCGGGATTGGTGAGCAGTTCTTC.

This clonotype has at least ten counts. This chain's CDR3 is CASSVGPMNTEAFF. CDR3 coding DNA: TGTGCCAGCAGCGTTGGGCCCATGAACACTGAAGCTTTCTTT. The rearrangement uses TRBV9 and TRBJ1-1; D gene ambiguous. Trimming stripped 2 bases from V and 0 bases from J, with 8 bases between. CDR1 and CDR2 from the germline V gene are SGDLS and YYNGEE. CDR3 length: 14 amino acids.

This clonotype was observed many times. The chain links TRBV7-6 to TRBJ2-1; 12 bases agree with TRBD2. Germline assignment: CDR1 SGHVS and CDR2 FNYEAQ. The ends lost 2 bases at V and 8 bases at J; junction bases unmatched: 4. The CDR3 has 15 amino acids. DNA of the CDR3: TGTGCCAGCAGCTTATCTAGCGGGAGGGCGGATGAGCAGTTCTTC. As protein: CASSLSSGRADEQFF.

J is TRBJ2-7 and V is TRBV3-1, with TRBD2 identical over 13 bases. The V and J ends lost 2 bases and 2 bases, in that order; junction bases with no gene match: 6. From germline, CDR1 is LGHDT and CDR2 YNNKEL (reference sequence). CDR3 length: 17 amino acids. In nucleotides, the CDR3 is TGTGCCAGCAGCCAACGCCGGGGGACTAGCGGGACCTACGAGCAGTACTTC. Residues: CASSQRRGTSGTYEQYF.

This clonotype was seen more than once but under ten times. This chain uses TRBV30 with TRBJ2-1; 7 bases map to TRBD2. The CDR3 length is 16 residues. The trim removed 2 bases at V and 7 bases at J, leaving 14 bases unmatched. Per germline, CDR1 GTSNPN and CDR2 SVGIG (reference sequence). The CDR3 spells CAWSSPPSGFRNEQFF. Here the CDR3 DNA reads TGTGCCTGGAGTTCCCCCCCTAGCGGTTTCCGTAATGAGCAGTTCTTC.

In this sample, this clonotype turned up a few times. The genes are TRBV6-5 and TRBJ1-2; perhaps TRBD1 as D (5 bases). This CDR3 region has 12 residues. The V gene's germline CDR1 is MNHEY and CDR2 SVGAGI. V lost 6 bases and J 5 bases, leaving 10 bases between the germline ends. The DNA for the CDR3 is TGTGCCAGCAGGAAGCAGGGTTATGGCTACACCTTC. Its protein is CASRKQGYGYTF.

There are many counts of this clonotype. The rearrangement joins TRBV9 to TRBJ1-1; TRBD1 is a possible D gene (6 bases). The germline V and J ends were trimmed by 0 bases and 11 bases, with 17 bases remaining between them. The germline V gene encodes CDR1 SGDLS and CDR2 YYNGEE. The CDR3 is made up of 14 amino acids. The CDR3: CASSVEGDPLSAFF. The CDR3 coding sequence is TGTGCCAGCAGCGTAGAGGGGGACCCGTTGAGTGCTTTCTTT.